The present T cell receptor beta chain was sequenced within a study of blood T cell repertoires in COVID-19. In germline, CDR1 is MNHEY, CDR2 SVGEGT. The J segment lost 5 bases and the V segment lost 2 bases, leaving 6 bases of the junction unmatched. The CDR3 is made up of 15 amino acids. Clones were sequenced by immunoSEQ multiplex PCR, and TCRdb holds only the in-frame ones, with some missing. Of about 220,000 clones listed, 75% to 85% are singletons. This chain connects TRBV6-2 or TRBV6-3 to TRBJ1-5, with 7 bases lining up with TRBD1. This TCR derives from a human donor in a cohort sampled during active COVID-19. The sample consisted of peripheral blood. This CDR3 reads CASSYLRQGDQPQHF. CDR3 sequence (DNA): TGTGCCAGCAGTTACCTTAGACAGGGTGATCAGCCCCAGCATTTT.